Below are 16 T cell receptor beta chains sequenced from a single sample in a study of a mutant IDH1 vaccine in newly diagnosed glioma. Sample time point: week 11, during vaccination. Doses consisted of 300 ug of mutant IDH1 20-mer peptide each, paired with topical imiquimod. For these TCRs, the target antigens are not known. Assay: immunoSEQ multiplex PCR; the TCRdb copy retains only in-frame clones and omits some. The sample lists 110,000 or so clones, around 90% seen once, with 0.5% to 0.65% in the top ten. This sample comprised PBMCs, obtained from a glioma patient whose treatment included an IDH1 peptide vaccine. These receptor sequences come from a woman between 45 and 65 years old with glioma.

V gene TRBV18 combines with J gene TRBJ2-7; 8 bases agree with TRBD2. The CDR3 runs 15 residues. V shed 2 bases and J 3 bases; nucleotides not matched to a gene: 6. Germline CDR1 reads KGHSH; CDR2 reads LQKENI. CDR3 sequence: CASSPVGGAYYEQYF. The CDR3 DNA reads TGTGCCAGCTCACCAGTCGGGGGGGCATACTACGAGCAGTACTTC.

This CDR3 reads CASSSPIPGQISENYGYTF. CDR3 nucleotide sequence: TGCGCCAGCAGCTCTCCTATTCCCGGACAAATTAGTGAGAACTATGGCTACACCTTC. V and J are TRBV5-1 and TRBJ1-2; D might be TRBD1 (5 bases). The length of the CDR3 is 19 residues. Germline V gives CDR1 SGHRS, CDR2 YFSETQ. V was shortened by 3 bases and J by 2 bases, with 26 bases between the two germline ends.

CDR3 nucleotides: TGCGCCAGCAGACCAATTAGCAACAACTACGAGCAGTACTTC. It is translated as CASRPISNNYEQYF. The chain combines TRBV5-1 with TRBJ2-7; D is unclear. V gave up 5 bases and J gave up 3 bases, with 15 bases separating them. This CDR3 spans 14 amino acids. Germline V gives CDR1 SGHRS, CDR2 YFSETQ.

V is TRBV9 and J is TRBJ2-5; 7 bases are shared with TRBD1. Germline CDR1 SGDLS, CDR2 YYNGEE. The CDR3 is 14 amino acids. The ends lost 0 bases at V and 4 bases at J; junction bases unmatched: 3. The CDR3 loop is CASSVAPGGETQYF. CDR3 sequence (DNA): TGTGCCAGCAGCGTAGCCCCAGGGGGAGAGACCCAGTACTTC.

The chain carries TRBV7-2 and TRBJ1-6, with 8 bases identical to TRBD1. Trimming removed 2 bases from V and 10 bases from J; junction bases left unmatched: 7. CDR1 and CDR2 (germline): SGHTA, FQGNSA. CDR3 length equals 15 residues. The CDR3 DNA reads TGTGCCAGCAGCTTAAGGTCAGGGGGCTACTCACCCCTCCACTTT. It is translated as CASSLRSGGYSPLHF.

This chain joins TRBV19 and TRBJ1-5; TRBD1 aligns across 7 bases. J gave up 3 bases and V 8 bases, and 7 bases lay outside the gene matches. This CDR3 comprises 14 residues. Germline values: CDR1 LNHDA, CDR2 SQIVND (reference sequence). This CDR3 is CASLDRFNNQPQHF. CDR3 DNA sequence: TGTGCCAGTTTGGACAGGTTCAACAATCAGCCCCAGCATTTT.

The chain uses TRBV10-3 and TRBJ1-5; perhaps TRBD1 as D (5 bases). V was shortened by 4 bases and J by 5 bases, with 9 bases between the two germline ends. From germline, CDR1 is ENHRY and CDR2 SYGVKD. The CDR3 sequence is 13 residues long. The chain's CDR3 is CAISGDVDQPQHF. In DNA form, the CDR3 reads TGTGCCATCAGTGGGGACGTGGATCAGCCCCAGCATTTT.

The rearrangement joins TRBV27 to TRBJ2-7, with TRBD2 identical over 8 bases. Germline loops: CDR1 MNHEY, CDR2 SMNVEV (reference sequence). Trimming cost V 2 bases and J 4 bases; bases outside gene matches: 4. The CDR3 has 14 amino acids. The CDR3 bases are TGTGCCAGCAGTTTAAGCAGCGGGAGTTACGAGCAGTACTTC. Protein sequence: CASSLSSGSYEQYF.

The rearrangement links TRBV28 to TRBJ2-6; no definite D call. The CDR3 covers 13 residues. V was pared by 7 bases and J by 2 bases, with 6 bases between. The germline V gene has CDR1 MDHEN and CDR2 SYDVKM. This CDR3 is CASTRTGANVLTF. The CDR3 DNA is TGTGCCAGCACCCGTACTGGGGCCAACGTCCTGACTTTC.

This chain uses TRBV6-5 with TRBJ2-6; D possibly corresponds to TRBD2 (5 bases). The ends were cut back, 2 bases at V and 6 bases at J, with 8 bases in the middle. The CDR3 covers 14 residues. In germline, CDR1 is MNHEY, CDR2 SVGAGI. CDR3 in amino acids: CASSYAGLANVLTF. CDR3 bases: TGTGCCAGCAGTTACGCGGGCCTGGCCAACGTCCTGACTTTC.

The chain combines TRBV11-2 with TRBJ2-2, with TRBD2 matching over 10 bases. The V segment lost 2 bases and the J segment 7 bases; nucleotides outside the gene matches: 13. The length of the CDR3 is 18 residues. The germline V gene has CDR1 SGHAT and CDR2 FQNNGV. The CDR3 region is CASSLIGLAGVVGGELFF. The CDR3 DNA reads as TGTGCCAGCAGCTTAATAGGTCTAGCGGGAGTTGTTGGCGGGGAGCTGTTTTTT.

Here the CDR3 DNA reads TGTGCCAGCAGCCCGTCGACAGCTCCTAATGAAAAACTGTTTTTT. Protein product: CASSPSTAPNEKLFF. The chain couples TRBV6-5 to TRBJ1-4, with D possibly TRBD1 on 5 matching bases. CDR1 and CDR2 from the germline V gene are MNHEY and SVGAGI. CDR3 length: 15 amino acids. Between the trimmed V and J ends, which lost 6 bases and 3 bases, there was a span of 14 bases.

The chain carries TRBV20-1 and TRBJ2-4; D possibly corresponds to TRBD1 (5 bases). The CDR3 consists of 11 residues. CDR1 is DFQATT, CDR2 SNEGSKA, per germline (reference sequence). The V end lost 6 bases, the J end lost 11 bases, and 14 bases lay between the germline ends. CDR3 residues: CSAPQGSVQYF. The DNA of the CDR3 is TGCAGTGCCCCCCAGGGCAGCGTTCAGTACTTC.

This clone was seen only a few times. The junction departs from germline at one end; a sequencing error may be responsible. V gene TRBV9 combines with J gene TRBJ2-7, with D unclear. The germline gives CDR1 SGDLS, CDR2 YYNGEE. The CDR3 runs 8 residues. This chain's CDR3 is CASRVGYF. In DNA form, the CDR3 reads TGTGCCAGCAGAGTAGGGTACTTC.

The chain carries TRBV6-5 and TRBJ1-3; D unresolved. V lost 2 bases and J 0 bases, leaving 8 bases between the germline ends. The CDR3 length is 15 residues. The germline CDR1 and CDR2 sequences are MNHEY and SVGAGI. CDR3 sequence (DNA): TGTGCCAGCAGTTACAAACCGTCCTCTGGAAACACCATATATTTT. Translated: CASSYKPSSGNTIYF.

The genes are TRBV15 and TRBJ1-2; TRBD1 is a possible D gene (6 bases). The V and J ends lost 0 bases and 7 bases respectively, with 12 bases between them. The germline V gene encodes CDR1 LNHNV and CDR2 YYDKDF (reference sequence). The CDR3 has 14 amino acids. DNA of the CDR3: TGTGCCACCAGCAGAGATTGGGGGCGGATTGGCTACACCTTC. Its protein product is CATSRDWGRIGYTF.